This T cell receptor (beta chain) is drawn from a study of identical twins (dated by TCRdb to 2016 to 2018). Some background on the complete study: TCR alpha and beta repertoires from monozygotic twins, unrelated adults of various ages and cord blood were deep-sequenced to test whether fetal clonotypes persist. Replicate twin experiments were performed at different times using different library preparation protocols to rule out contamination. Results the study describes overall, beyond this receptor: In beta out-of-frame sequences, excess twin sharing was weaker, because having fewer shared sequences lowered the signal-to-noise ratio. Fewer insertions were carried by abundant cord blood beta clonotypes; a weaker similar trend was observed in young adult naive repertoires, while no such trend was observed in memory repertoires. Invariant T cells such as MAIT and iNKT could partly confound zero-insertion analyses, although diverse VJ usage argued against such confounding for most clonotypes. Because the same donors could not be followed over many years, the conclusions relied on cross-sectional statistical analysis. Compared with coincidental sharing between unrelated individuals, out-of-frame TCR alpha sequences shared between twins showed an excess of sequences with low generation probability. In monozygotic twins, recombination models systematically underestimated out-of-frame TCR alpha sharing, but the models matched the sharing seen between unrelated individuals.

With regard to this clonotype: This clone's antigen is unknown. No much larger clone is present one base from it, and per-base qualities are unavailable.

Libraries were constructed by 5' RACE. Sequenced using an Illumina HiSeq 2000. Template switching introduced a universal primer binding site; the final cDNA contained a unique molecular identifier, enabling accurate counting of TCR cDNA molecules. Specific primers in the conserved constant-segment region were used to synthesize first-strand cDNA for the TCR alpha and beta chains. Each cDNA library was double barcoded, with a SMART-Mk sample barcode plus Illumina barcodes, to control for contamination. TruSeq adapter sequences, together with Illumina sample barcodes, were added in two successive PCR steps. The Illumina HiSeq platform was used with custom primers to sequence TCR alpha and beta cDNA libraries. The study's own analysis went as follows. Unique molecular identifiers were extracted from raw reads with MiGEC, and CDR3 positions were determined with MiXCR. Recombination models were inferred per individual with the repgenHMM and IGoR tools using an EM algorithm. The tcR package in R was used for shared clonotype analysis, with sharing normalized by the product of cloneset sizes. To study raw recombination free of thymic and clonal selection effects, out-of-frame nonproductive sequences were analyzed. Through fastp at Q25 and MiXCR, TCRdb rebuilt clones from the public reads, retaining in-frame beta chains. Each entry is one CDR3 protein sequence, shown with its most common DNA and genes. TCRdb's processing, not the study's, gives the V and J calls here. In all, the sample holds roughly 290,000 distinct CDR3 sequences, and just under 9.5% of those were seen once. Around 7.1% of the sample is in the top ten clones.

Every donor in the study was a healthy Caucasian. The twin cohort consisted of three pairs of female monozygotic twins, all aged roughly 18 to 30 years. Positive isolation kits from Invitrogen were used to isolate CD4+ and CD8+ T cell populations. The sample was also linked to a second study, of yellow fever vaccine responses in identical twins. The other study reports the following: According to the authors, the vaccine-induced T cell response in identical twins seemed to be partly convergent and partly specific to each individual. The study precisely tracked vaccine-responding T cell clones in identical twins.

The specimen was CD8+ T cells sorted from blood. The receptor comes from a woman younger than 30 in good health.

The CDR3 region reads CASGQGEVRVNEQFF. Read as DNA, the sequence is TGTGCCAGCGGACAGGGGGAGGTCAGGGTGAATGAGCAGTTCTTC. Rearrangement joined TRBV12-3 or TRBV12-4 to TRBJ2-1; TRBD1 aligns with 10 central bases. V trim: 8 bases; J trim: 7 bases; unmatched bases: 11. Spanning cysteine to phenylalanine, the CDR3 consists of 15 amino acids. The read is trimmed to its CDR3 DNA, 45 bases read in frame from base 1.